These 18 T cell receptor beta chains came from one sample sequenced in a study of pediatric ulcerative colitis. Profiling relied on immunoSEQ multiplex PCR, and the TCRdb table lists in-frame clones only, not all of them. Seen here are tens of thousands of clones, approximately 71% observed once, and the top ten hold over 6%. During colonoscopy, one to two rectal pinch biopsies were collected. The material sequenced was gut tissue. These receptors were collected from a boy aged 5-17 years with severe ulcerative colitis.

This clone showed up just once. The J gene is TRBJ2-1, the V gene TRBV7-8, with D perhaps TRBD1 (5 bases). Germline V lookup: CDR1 SGHVS, CDR2 FQNEAQ. V was pared by 2 bases and J by 0 bases, with 11 bases between. The CDR3 totals 16 residues. In nucleotides, the CDR3 is TGTGCCAGCAGCTTAATGGGGCTTACCTCCTACAATGAGCAGTTCTTC. It is translated as CASSLMGLTSYNEQFF.

The J gene is TRBJ2-4, the V gene TRBV7-2; D perhaps matches TRBD2 (6 bases). Deletions cut 6 bases from V and 5 bases from J, with 17 bases between. The CDR3 runs to 15 residues. Germline CDR1 and CDR2: SGHTA and FQGNSA. CDR3 region: CASSGVKGGENIQYF. The CDR3 DNA reads as TGTGCCAGCAGTGGGGTCAAGGGCGGGGAAAACATTCAGTACTTC.

This clone was seen a handful of times. The chain carries TRBV4-3 and TRBJ1-2; 7 bases fit TRBD1. This CDR3 comprises 17 residues. J was trimmed by 4 bases and V by 0 bases; bases with no gene match: 11. The germline CDR1 and CDR2 sequences are LGHNA and YSLEER. The DNA of the CDR3 is TGCGCCAGCAGCCAAGATTCCGGTATAGGGACAGTCTATGGCTACACCTTC. Amino acids: CASSQDSGIGTVYGYTF.

The gene calls are TRBV27 and TRBJ2-1; D unresolved. V dropped 5 bases and J dropped 2 bases, with 13 bases sitting between them. CDR1 is MNHEY and CDR2 is SMNVEV in the germline V gene (reference sequence). The CDR3 length is 15 residues. CDR3 bases: TGTGCCAGCAGTCCTAGTATGTCCCCCTACAATGAGCAGTTCTTC. It codes for CASSPSMSPYNEQFF.

This clone was seen a handful of times. The rearrangement joins TRBV30 to TRBJ1-1, with D perhaps TRBD1 (6 bases). The V gene's germline CDR1 is GTSNPN and CDR2 SVGIG (reference sequence). V was shortened by 1 base and J by 6 bases, with 21 bases between the two germline ends. This CDR3 contains 16 residues. The CDR3 spells CAWSESRQGWESEAFF. CDR3 DNA: TGTGCCTGGAGTGAATCCCGCCAGGGGTGGGAGTCTGAAGCTTTCTTT.

V usage is TRBV7-9 and J usage is TRBJ2-1, with 12 bases aligning to TRBD2. This CDR3 region has 16 residues. With V trimmed by 4 bases and J by 6 bases, 7 bases remained unmatched. The germline CDR1 and CDR2 sequences are SEHNR and FQNEAQ (reference sequence). For the CDR3, the DNA is TGTGCCAGCAGCTCTACTAGCGGGAGGAGGGGCAATGAGCAGTTCTTC. Translating gives CASSSTSGRRGNEQFF.

The chain combines TRBV14 with TRBJ2-5, with 8 positions matching TRBD2. CDR3 length: 17 amino acids. V lost 0 bases to trimming and J lost 4 bases; unmatched junction nucleotides: 10. CDR1 is SGHDN, CDR2 FVKESK, per germline. The CDR3 coding sequence is TGTGCCAGCAGCCAAGATCCTAGAGCGGGAGCCGGAGAGACCCAGTACTTC. This gives the protein CASSQDPRAGAGETQYF.

Judged by abundance, this clone is medium-sized. V and J are TRBV11-3 and TRBJ1-4, with D hard to call. The CDR3 length is 15 residues. V was trimmed by 0 bases and J by 2 bases, leaving 7 bases between them. Germline CDR1 SGHNT, CDR2 YENEEA. The CDR3 nucleotides are TGTGCCAGCAGCTTAGACCAAGGGACTAATGAAAAACTGTTTTTT. Protein: CASSLDQGTNEKLFF.

This clone was seen a handful of times. This chain joins TRBV30 and TRBJ2-7; D is possibly TRBD1 (6 bases). Germline loops: CDR1 GTSNPN, CDR2 SVGIG (reference sequence). The CDR3 is made up of 14 amino acids. V shed 4 bases and J shed 3 bases, with 16 bases lying between them. CDR3 sequence (DNA): TGTGCCTGGAACAACCGCAAGGACAGCTACGAGCAGTACTTC. Amino acids: CAWNNRKDSYEQYF. Using reference TRBV30 and TRBJ2-7 for the parts outside the CDR3, the full variable domain is SQTIHQWPATLVQPVGSPLSLECTVEGTSNPNLYWYRQAAGRGLQLLFYSVGIGQISSEVPQNLSASRPQDRQFILSSKKLLLSDSGFYLCAWNNRKDSYEQYFGPGTRLTVT.

J is TRBJ2-5 and V is TRBV7-9; TRBD2 agrees at 10 bases. With 2 bases clipped from V and 3 bases from J, the junction kept 6 bases outside the gene matches. The germline gives CDR1 SEHNR, CDR2 FQNEAQ (reference sequence). CDR3 length equals 16 residues. The chain's CDR3 is CASSLRSGLAEETQYF. The CDR3 DNA reads TGTGCCAGCAGCTTAAGATCAGGACTAGCGGAAGAGACCCAGTACTTC. Drawing the rest from reference TRBV7-9 and TRBJ2-5, the complete variable domain is DTGVSQNPRHKITKRGQNVTFRCDPISEHNRLYWYRQTLGQGPEFLTYFQNEAQLEKSRLLSDRFSAERPKGSFSTLEIQRTEQGDSAMYLCASSLRSGLAEETQYFGPGTRLLVL.

For the CDR3, the DNA is TGTGCTAGTGGTTTGGATCAGGGGAGAGTATACGAGCAGTACTTC. This codes for CASGLDQGRVYEQYF. The rearrangement links TRBV12-5 to TRBJ2-7, with D tentatively TRBD1 (6 bases). Germline V gives CDR1 LGHNT, CDR2 FRNRAP. This CDR3 contains 15 residues. Trimming pared 1 base from V and 4 bases from J, leaving 14 bases between.

The CDR3 bases are TGTGCCAGCAGCGTCGGGAATAGCTACGAGCAGTACTTC. Amino acids: CASSVGNSYEQYF. The V gene is TRBV9, the J gene TRBJ2-7; D perhaps matches TRBD2 (5 bases). From germline, CDR1 is SGDLS and CDR2 YYNGEE. Trimming took off 2 bases at V and 3 bases at J, with 9 bases between the two ends. The CDR3 loop spans 13 amino acids.

This clone was found once. The rearrangement links TRBV6-6 to TRBJ2-3; 15 bases align to TRBD2. The germline V gene encodes CDR1 MNHNY and CDR2 SVGAGI (reference sequence). This CDR3 has 15 amino acids. Germline trimming cut 4 bases from V and 4 bases from J; bases unmatched to any gene: 0. The CDR3 spells CASSWTSGRADTQYF. CDR3 nucleotide sequence: TGTGCCAGCAGTTGGACTAGCGGGAGGGCAGATACGCAGTATTTT.

This clone has only a few counts. V and J are TRBV9 and TRBJ2-3; D uncertain. With 4 bases removed from V and 3 bases from J, the gap between germline ends came to 9 bases. CDR3 size: 13 residues. In germline, CDR1 is SGDLS, CDR2 YYNGEE. The CDR3 reads CASSTLSTDTQYF. Written as DNA, the CDR3 is TGTGCCAGCAGCACCCTATCGACAGATACGCAGTATTTT.

The chain has TRBV11-3 and TRBJ2-5; maybe TRBD1 (6 bases). The CDR3 contains 14 residues. Trimming stripped 2 bases from V and 3 bases from J, with 10 bases between. CDR1 and CDR2 (germline): SGHNT, YENEEA. The CDR3 DNA reads TGTGCCAGCAGCTTAAGTCACAGGGAAGAGACCCAGTACTTC. This codes for CASSLSHREETQYF.

The chain carries TRBV5-6 and TRBJ2-1, with 7 bases aligning to TRBD2. From germline, CDR1 is SGHDT and CDR2 YYEEEE. This CDR3 has 17 amino acids. V gave up 0 bases and J gave up 6 bases; unmatched junction bases: 12. CDR3 coding DNA: TGTGCCAGCAGCTTGGCGTTATGGGCGGGAGTGGGCAATGAGCAGTTCTTC. Translated, it gives CASSLALWAGVGNEQFF.

V is TRBV27 and J is TRBJ2-3; tentatively, D is TRBD2 (7 bases). The length of the CDR3 is 18 residues. Deletions cut 1 base from V and 2 bases from J, with 19 bases between. In germline, CDR1 is MNHEY, CDR2 SMNVEV (reference sequence). The CDR3 is CASSLYPGGHANTDTQYF. CDR3 DNA sequence: TGTGCCAGCAGTTTATACCCCGGGGGGCACGCCAACACAGATACGCAGTATTTT.

The J gene is TRBJ2-5, the V gene TRBV7-9; the D is unclear. Trimming took 5 bases from V and 1 from J, leaving 20 bases between them. The CDR3 spans 17 residues. Germline CDR1 reads SEHNR; CDR2 reads FQNEAQ (reference sequence). The CDR3 here is CASSIVIDSPTQETQYF. CDR3 nucleotide sequence: TGTGCCAGCAGCATCGTAATTGATAGCCCAACCCAAGAGACCCAGTACTTC.